These 20 T cell receptor beta chains originate from one sample sequenced in a study of Graves' ophthalmopathy and Graves' hyperthyroidism. TCR beta CDR3 regions were amplified from RNA transcripts. HTBI-primed RT-PCR formed the first round, and a multiplex PCR formed the second. Via MiXCR, TCRdb re-called the multiplex PCR reads, giving one row per CDR3 protein. The data show roughly 500,000 distinct CDR3 sequences, with roughly 14% seen just once and about 9.4% held by the top ten. Material for sequencing was blood. The receptors were sampled from a woman in her thirties with Graves' ophthalmopathy.

The chain joins TRBV7-8 to TRBJ2-5; TRBD2 aligns across 10 bases. The CDR3 is 14 residues long. In germline, CDR1 is SGHVS, CDR2 FQNEAQ. The ends lost 5 bases at V and 5 bases at J; junction bases unmatched: 5. CDR3 loop: CASSPQRGGETQYF. In nucleotides, the CDR3 is TGTGCCAGCAGCCCCCAGCGGGGGGGTGAGACCCAGTACTTC.

This clonotype was counted a few times. J is TRBJ2-2 and V is TRBV5-1, with TRBD2 as a possible D gene (7 bases). V shed 6 bases and J shed 6 bases, with 15 bases lying between them. The CDR3 runs to 14 residues. Germline CDR1 is SGHRS and CDR2 is YFSETQ. The CDR3: CASTLGGAAGELFF. Here the CDR3 DNA reads TGCGCCAGCACGTTAGGGGGGGCCGCCGGGGAGCTGTTTTTT.

This clonotype showed up many times. This chain links TRBV4-1 with TRBJ1-1, with D possibly being TRBD1 (6 bases). Germline CDR1 reads MGHRA; CDR2 reads YSYEKL. V lost 3 bases, J lost 5 bases, and 13 bases lay in between. CDR3 length: 14 residues. The CDR3 coding sequence is TGCGCCAGCAGCCACGGTCAGGGGCGGACTGAAGCTTTCTTT. Protein sequence: CASSHGQGRTEAFF.

At least ten counts were recorded for this clonotype. The rearrangement links TRBV6-1 to TRBJ2-7, with D perhaps being TRBD1 or TRBD2 (5 bases each). This CDR3 spans 13 amino acids. Trimming removed 6 bases from V and 5 bases from J, with 14 bases in between. Germline V lookup: CDR1 MNHNS, CDR2 SASEGT. The CDR3 region is CASRWDQVNEQYF. The CDR3 DNA follows: TGTGCCAGCAGGTGGGACCAGGTTAACGAGCAGTACTTC.

A few counts support this clonotype. The chain is built from TRBV3-1 and TRBJ1-2; unclear D gene. CDR1 is LGHDT and CDR2 is YNNKEL in the germline V gene (reference sequence). Trimming took 0 bases from V and 8 from J, leaving 4 bases between them. The CDR3 is 11 residues long. CDR3 sequence (DNA): TGTGCCAGCAGCCAAGACAAAGGCTACACCTTC. This gives the protein CASSQDKGYTF.

This clonotype was seen a handful of times. The chain couples TRBV30 to TRBJ1-2; 9 bases are shared with TRBD1. The CDR3 covers 16 residues. Trimming cost V 1 base and J 1 base; bases outside gene matches: 7. Germline V gives CDR1 GTSNPN, CDR2 SVGIG (reference sequence). CDR3 sequence reads: CAWSEPGQGINYGYTF. The DNA for the CDR3 is TGTGCCTGGAGTGAACCGGGACAGGGAATTAACTATGGCTACACCTTC.

This clonotype was seen repeatedly, ten times or more. This chain uses TRBV6-1 with TRBJ2-7; 10 bases are a match to TRBD1. The junction had 8 bases not matched to a gene; V was cut back by 5 bases and J by 7 bases. CDR3 length: 14 amino acids. CDR1 MNHNS and CDR2 SASEGT come from the germline V gene. CDR3 DNA sequence: TGTGCCAGCAGTCAAGACAGGGGGCTTATTGAGCAGTACTTC. It specifies CASSQDRGLIEQYF.

Many counts were recorded for this clonotype. This chain uses TRBV12-3 or TRBV12-4 with TRBJ1-1; D is unresolved. The V gene lost 3 bases and the J gene lost 3 bases, with 14 bases spanning the gap. This CDR3 contains 15 residues. The CDR3 DNA follows: TGTGCCAGCAGTTTTATCCGACGGCTACACACTGAAGCTTTCTTT. Amino acid sequence: CASSFIRRLHTEAFF.

The sample holds many counts of this clonotype. The chain has TRBV28 and TRBJ2-3; 8 bases match TRBD2. This CDR3 has 16 residues. The trim removed 4 bases at V and 2 bases at J, leaving 8 bases unmatched. Per the germline V gene, CDR1 is MDHEN and CDR2 is SYDVKM. This CDR3 reads CASSYPGGPITDTQYF. The CDR3 DNA follows: TGTGCCAGCAGTTATCCGGGAGGGCCTATCACAGATACGCAGTATTTT.

This clonotype was observed many times. The rearrangement links TRBV30 to TRBJ2-2; D is perhaps TRBD2 (6 bases). V lost 2 bases, J lost 3 bases, and 16 bases lay in between. Germline CDR1 GTSNPN, CDR2 SVGIG (reference sequence). The CDR3 spans 16 residues. CDR3 in amino acids: CAWSPGVFSDTGELFF. In nucleotides, the CDR3 is TGTGCCTGGAGTCCGGGGGTGTTTAGCGACACCGGGGAGCTGTTTTTT.

V and J are TRBV2 and TRBJ2-4, with D possibly TRBD2 on 7 matching bases. The CDR3 runs 13 residues. Germline V lookup: CDR1 SNHLY, CDR2 FYNNEI. With 11 bases removed from V and 8 bases from J, the gap between germline ends came to 19 bases. CDR3 sequence (DNA): TGTGCCCGAAACGTGAGGGAGGGGGACATTCAGTACTTC. Its translation: CARNVREGDIQYF.

This clonotype was seen at least ten times. The chain joins TRBV6-2 or TRBV6-3 to TRBJ1-6; D gene unclear. The V end lost 0 bases, the J end lost 8 bases, and 5 bases lay between the germline ends. This CDR3 region has 13 residues. The germline gives CDR1 MNHEY, CDR2 SVGEGT. For the CDR3, the DNA is TGTGCCAGCAGTTACTCAAGGGATTCACCCCTCCACTTT. Protein: CASSYSRDSPLHF.

Ten or more counts support this clonotype. The chain links TRBV5-5 to TRBJ1-5; no reliable D call. Germline loops: CDR1 SGHKS, CDR2 YYEKEE (reference sequence). This CDR3 is built from 13 residues. The V and J ends lost 5 bases and 5 bases respectively, with 11 bases between them. CDR3 in amino acids: CASRVGIDQPQHF. In nucleotides, the CDR3 is TGTGCCAGCAGAGTAGGGATAGATCAGCCCCAGCATTTT.

Concerning this clonotype itself: Germline is not matched at one junction end, which may reflect a read error. The genes are TRBV4-2 and TRBJ2-5, with D tentatively TRBD2 (7 bases). Germline lookup yields CDR1 LGHNA and CDR2 YNFKEQ. The CDR3 spans 15 residues. The CDR3, as DNA: TGTGCTAGCAGCCAAGGCCCGGGGGGCCCCGAGACCCAGTACTTC. This codes for CASSQGPGGPETQYF.

The table lists this clonotype with many counts. V and J are TRBV11-2 and TRBJ2-2; D may match TRBD1 or TRBD2 (5 bases each). CDR1 and CDR2 from the germline V gene are SGHAT and FQNNGV. The CDR3 extends over 16 amino acids. With 2 bases removed from V and 5 bases from J, the gap between germline ends came to 15 bases. In DNA, the CDR3 is TGTGCCAGCAGCTTAATGGGACCCCCCGGGACCGGGGAGCTGTTTTTT. This sequence encodes CASSLMGPPGTGELFF.

V usage is TRBV2 and J usage is TRBJ2-7; D gene ambiguous. Trimming pared 6 bases from V and 0 bases from J, leaving 6 bases between. Germline lookup yields CDR1 SNHLY and CDR2 FYNNEI. CDR3 length: 12 residues. CDR3: CASRWGSYEQYF. CDR3 in DNA: TGTGCCAGCAGATGGGGCTCCTACGAGCAGTACTTC.

This clonotype was found a few times. V is TRBV18 and J is TRBJ1-1; TRBD1 might be the D (5 bases). The V gene lost 3 bases and the J gene lost 0 bases, with 8 bases spanning the gap. The CDR3 contains 14 residues. CDR1 is KGHSH and CDR2 is LQKENI in the germline V gene. The CDR3 DNA reads as TGTGCCAGCTCACCCCGGGGGATGAACACTGAAGCTTTCTTT. Encoded protein: CASSPRGMNTEAFF.

This clonotype was observed a few times. The chain has TRBV6-1 and TRBJ2-7; D gene unclear. V was clipped by 6 bases and J by 0 bases, with 18 bases between them. Germline V lookup: CDR1 MNHNS, CDR2 SASEGT. The CDR3 spans 16 residues. The chain's CDR3 is CASRFPAVSASYEQYF. In nucleotides, the CDR3 is TGTGCCAGCAGGTTCCCAGCCGTTTCAGCCTCCTACGAGCAGTACTTC.

The chain recombines TRBV2 with TRBJ2-7, with 9 bases matching TRBD2. The V gene's germline CDR1 is SNHLY and CDR2 FYNNEI. Losses at the gene ends were 4 bases for V and 3 bases for J; bases not matched to a gene: 10. The CDR3 loop spans 16 amino acids. The CDR3 spells CASSGASGVTLYEQYF. CDR3 in DNA: TGTGCCAGCAGTGGGGCTAGCGGGGTGACCCTCTACGAGCAGTACTTC. Drawing the rest from reference TRBV2 and TRBJ2-7, the complete variable domain is EPEVTQTPSHQVTQMGQEVILRCVPISNHLYFYWYRQILGQKVEFLVSFYNNEISEKSEIFDDQFSVERPDGSNFTLKIRSTKLEDSAMYFCASSGASGVTLYEQYFGPGTRLTVT.

At least ten counts were recorded for this clonotype. The V gene is TRBV30, the J gene TRBJ2-5, with 7 positions matching TRBD2. The germline V gene encodes CDR1 GTSNPN and CDR2 SVGIG (reference sequence). This CDR3 region has 13 residues. V gave up 1 base and J gave up 3 bases; unmatched junction bases: 2. This chain's CDR3 is CAWSGGLKETQYF. The CDR3, as DNA: TGTGCCTGGAGTGGGGGACTAAAAGAGACCCAGTACTTC.